This T cell receptor beta chain was obtained from a study of blood T cells in healthy people across ages. The CDR3 covers 18 residues. Trimming shortened V by 4 bases and J by 0 bases, and 16 bases separated the two germline ends. CDR1 and CDR2 from the germline V gene are SGHTA and FQGNSA. Then a second PCR, running roughly 7 to 11 cycles, was carried out with a sample-barcoded 5' primer and a J-beta primer mix. Every molecule of cDNA carried a tag from a template-switch adaptor with 12 random nucleotides. In TCRdb, the 5' RACE reads were re-called with MiXCR into one record per CDR3 protein. This table holds more than 900,000 distinct CDR3 sequences, about 28% found once. This clonotype has only one observation. Its antigen is undetermined. Whole-study findings and limits: A greater number of naive CD4+ cells and higher diversity distinguished long-lived donors from aged donors.

With each sample, at least 6 micrograms of total RNA were extracted. This sample also belongs to another study, concerning T cells of mothers and their children. This second study notes: Versus unrelated pairs, overlap was slightly higher in related mother-child pairs, without reaching significance.

The V gene is TRBV7-2, the J gene TRBJ2-6, with D maybe TRBD2 (5 bases). The sequenced sample consisted of blood. The receptor was derived from a woman between 40 and 50 years old in good health. CDR3: CASSSLGLSGSGANVLTF. As DNA, the CDR3 is TGTGCCAGCAGCTCCCTAGGACTGTCAGGCTCTGGGGCCAACGTCCTGACTTTC.